These T cell receptor beta chains were read from a single sample in a study of blood T cells in healthy people across ages. In TCRdb, the 5' RACE reads were re-called with MiXCR into one record per CDR3 protein. The table shows about 1.5 million distinct CDR3 sequences, with less than 45% occurring only once. Sequencing was carried out using blood. These receptor sequences come from a young woman in good health. CDR3s include the opening cysteine and the closing phenylalanine or tryptophan. The D gene is left open where the match is weak. A clone size is listed for some rows: how often the clone was seen (once, few, many), or a class if it is expanded.

D	size	V	J	DNA	CDR3
-	few	TRBV6-2/TRBV6-3	TRBJ2-5	TGTGCCAGCGGGATATTCTACCAAGAGACCCAGTACTTC	CASGIFYQETQYF
-	-	TRBV7-2	TRBJ1-4	TGTGCCAGCAGACCAAACCACGCAACTAATGAAAAACTGTTTTTT	CASRPNHATNEKLFF
-	few	TRBV29-1	TRBJ2-2	TGCAGCGTTAGGGATCACAGGGACGCCGGGGAGCTGTTTTTT	CSVRDHRDAGELFF
TRBD2	-	TRBV12-3/TRBV12-4	TRBJ2-2	TGTGCCAGCAGTTTATATGGACTAGCGGGGCCCGGGGGCACCGGGGAGCTGTTTTTT	CASSLYGLAGPGGTGELFF
-	-	TRBV20-1	TRBJ2-3	TGCAGTGCTAGAGTTGGGGGGCGTTATAGCACAGATACGCAGTATTTT	CSARVGGRYSTDTQYF
TRBD2	once	TRBV11-2	TRBJ2-1	TGTGCCAGCAGCTTCACTAGCGGGAGTACCTACAATGAGCAGTTCTTC	CASSFTSGSTYNEQFF
-	few	TRBV7-2	TRBJ1-6	TGTGCCAGCAGCCCACTGAGGCTCGATAATTCACCCCTCCACTTT	CASSPLRLDNSPLHF
-	few	TRBV7-9	TRBJ2-3	TGTGCCAGCAGCTTACTTAGAATAAACACAGATACGCAGTATTTT	CASSLLRINTDTQYF
-	-	TRBV12-3/TRBV12-4	TRBJ2-5	TGTGCCACCTCACCGGGAGAGACCCAGTACTTC	CATSPGETQYF
TRBD2	-	TRBV6-5	TRBJ2-2	TGTGCCAGCAGACCCACGGGGGGAGTCGGCGGGGAGCTGTTTTTT	CASRPTGGVGGELFF
-	-	TRBV5-6	TRBJ1-1	TGTGCCAGCAGCGACACCCGAGGTGAAGCTTTCTTT	CASSDTRGEAFF
-	-	TRBV7-2	TRBJ2-1	TGTGCCAGCAGCTTAGCGCGGCGGGGGCGCATAGCCAAAAACATTCAGTTCTTC	CASSLARRGRIAKNIQFF
TRBD2	-	TRBV5-1	TRBJ2-1	TGCGCCAGCAGCTTGGGGGGGCTAGCGGGAGCCAATGAGCAGTTCTTC	CASSLGGLAGANEQFF
-	few	TRBV2	TRBJ1-5	TGTGCCAGCTGCGGGACCCCCAATCAGCCCCAGCATTTT	CASCGTPNQPQHF
TRBD2	-	TRBV27	TRBJ2-1	TGTGCCAGCAGTTTATCGGGGGGGACTAGCGGGAGTTCGGCCTACAATGAGCAGTTCTTC	CASSLSGGTSGSSAYNEQFF
TRBD2	-	TRBV4-1	TRBJ2-1	TGCGCCAGCAGCCAGGGATTAAGGACTAGGAACCCGGGGGGCAATGAGCAGTTCTTC	CASSQGLRTRNPGGNEQFF
TRBD2	few	TRBV5-1	TRBJ2-7	TGCGCCAGCAGCTTGGCCCTAGCAGCGGGAGGTAACGAGCAGTACTTC	CASSLALAAGGNEQYF
TRBD1	few	TRBV19	TRBJ2-7	TGTGCCACCCGGGACAGGAGTTACGAGCAGTACTTC	CATRDRSYEQYF
-	-	TRBV29-1	TRBJ1-1	TGCAGCGTTGTTATAGACATGATGAACACTGAAGCTTTCTTT	CSVVIDMMNTEAFF
-	-	TRBV7-3	TRBJ2-6	TGTGCCAGCAGCTTCGGAACCGCTGGGGCCAACGTCCTGACTTTC	CASSFGTAGANVLTF
TRBD2	-	TRBV7-3	TRBJ2-2	TGTGCCAGCAGCTTATTAGGTAGCGGGAGGTCGAACACCGGGGAGCTGTTTTTT	CASSLLGSGRSNTGELFF
TRBD1	-	TRBV27	TRBJ1-2	TGTGCCAGCAGTGCCTCCGCGACAGGGAATCCGGTTGGCTACACCTTC	CASSASATGNPVGYTF
TRBD2	few	TRBV20-1	TRBJ2-4	TGCAGTGCTAGAGATACAGCGGGAGAAGGGATAGCCAAAAACATTCAGTACTTC	CSARDTAGEGIAKNIQYF
TRBD1	-	TRBV3-1	TRBJ2-3	TGTGCCAGCAGCCAGTGGGACAGTAGCACAGATACGCAGTATTTT	CASSQWDSSTDTQYF
TRBD1	-	TRBV20-1	TRBJ1-1	TGCAGCGCGGACAGGGGTAACTCGAACACTGAAGCTTTCTTT	CSADRGNSNTEAFF
-	-	TRBV20-1	TRBJ1-4	TGCAGTGCTAGAGAGTGGCCAACTAATGAAAAACTGTTTTTT	CSAREWPTNEKLFF
TRBD1	-	TRBV7-2	TRBJ1-1	TGTGCCAGCAGGCGACAGGGGAGGCGGACTGAAGCTTTCTTT	CASRRQGRRTEAFF
-	few	TRBV5-1	TRBJ2-5	TGCGCCAGCAGCAACGGGCCGCCTTTGAAGACCCAGTACTTC	CASSNGPPLKTQYF
TRBD1	few	TRBV20-1	TRBJ1-5	TGCAGTGCCGCGGACAGGATAGGCAATCAGCCCCAGCATTTT	CSAADRIGNQPQHF
-	few	TRBV27	TRBJ1-2	TGTGCCAGCAGTTTCCTCGACAGGAACTCTGGCTACACCTTC	CASSFLDRNSGYTF
-	-	TRBV5-1	TRBJ1-5	TGCGCCAGCAGCTTGGAAGCAGGGCGTCAGCCCCAGCATTTT	CASSLEAGRQPQHF
-	-	TRBV28	TRBJ1-3	TGTGCCAGCAGTTTAACAGGGACGGGCTCTGGAAACACCATATATTTT	CASSLTGTGSGNTIYF
TRBD2	few	TRBV6-1	TRBJ2-1	TGTGCCAGCAGCACTAGCGAGGGATACAATGAGCAGTTCTTC	CASSTSEGYNEQFF
-	many	TRBV20-1	TRBJ2-5	TGCAGTGCTAGAGATGGGGGACGGGTGTTGGAGACCCAGTACTTC	CSARDGGRVLETQYF
TRBD2	-	TRBV7-6	TRBJ2-3	TGTGCCAGCAGCTTACAAGCGGGGGGAACAGATACGCAGTATTTT	CASSLQAGGTDTQYF
TRBD1	-	TRBV12-3/TRBV12-4	TRBJ2-3	TGTGCCAGCAGTTTAGCCGGGACAGGGAATACGCAGTATTTT	CASSLAGTGNTQYF
TRBD2	-	TRBV6-6	TRBJ2-1	TGTGCCAGCAGCCCTCCCTTGGGACTAGCGGAAAACAATGAGCAGTTCTTC	CASSPPLGLAENNEQFF
-	few	TRBV5-5	TRBJ1-2	TGTGCCAGCAGCTCGACGACAGTCGGTGGCTACACCTTC	CASSSTTVGGYTF
-	few	TRBV20-1	TRBJ2-7	TGCAGTGCTAGGACTAGTCCGTCCTACGAGCAGTACTTC	CSARTSPSYEQYF
-	-	TRBV6-6	TRBJ2-2	TGTGCCGGCAGTTACGGGAGAAAGGGAGCCGGGGAGCTGTTTTTT	CAGSYGRKGAGELFF
TRBD1	-	TRBV7-2	TRBJ1-2	TGTGCCAGCAGCTTAAACAGGGGCGGCTATGGCTACACCTTC	CASSLNRGGYGYTF
-	-	TRBV30	TRBJ2-1	TGTGTCTGGACGGAGGGGCGTGAGCAGTTCTTC	CVWTEGREQFF
TRBD2	few	TRBV7-2	TRBJ2-7	TGTGCCAGCAGCGTTATTAGCGGGGGCTACGAGCAGTACTTC	CASSVISGGYEQYF
-	-	TRBV20-1	TRBJ2-3	TGCAGTGCTATTCCTGCGGTGGGCACAGATACGCAGTATTTT	CSAIPAVGTDTQYF
TRBD2	many	TRBV6-5	TRBJ2-3	TGTGCCAGCACCCCGGGACTAGCACAAGATACGCAGTATTTT	CASTPGLAQDTQYF
-	few	TRBV6-2/TRBV6-3	TRBJ1-2	TGTGCCAGCAGTTACCTACCGAGACAGGCTGGAGGCTACACCTTC	CASSYLPRQAGGYTF
-	-	TRBV28	TRBJ2-5	TGTGCCAGCAGGTTGGGAGGACGTCTTCAGTACTTC	CASRLGGRLQYF
-	many	TRBV2	TRBJ2-3	TGTGCCAGCAGGGGGTCACTTTACACAGATACGCAGTATTTT	CASRGSLYTDTQYF
-	-	TRBV12-3/TRBV12-4	TRBJ2-7	TGTGCCAGCAGTTTCGCGTACTCCTACGAGCAGTACTTC	CASSFAYSYEQYF
TRBD1	-	TRBV11-2	TRBJ1-2	TGTGCCAGCAGCGCGATAAAGGACAGGCGGATCGGCTATGGCTACACCTTC	CASSAIKDRRIGYGYTF
-	-	TRBV6-6	TRBJ2-3	TGTGCCAGCAGTTACCTCGGGGGGCTGAGCACAGATACGCAGTATTTT	CASSYLGGLSTDTQYF
-	few	TRBV5-1	TRBJ1-5	TGCGCCAGCAGCTTGGCCGAACCTAGCAATCAGCCCCAGCATTTT	CASSLAEPSNQPQHF
-	few	TRBV7-2	TRBJ2-5	TGTGCCAGCAGCTTATCAGGGACGGTCCAAGAGACCCAGTACTTC	CASSLSGTVQETQYF
-	few	TRBV12-3/TRBV12-4	TRBJ1-5	TGTGCCAGCAGCTGGGGAGCAGGGCACAATCAGCCCCAGCATTTT	CASSWGAGHNQPQHF
TRBD2	-	TRBV7-2	TRBJ2-3	TGTGCCAGCAGCTTAGCTACCCTCTCTCTAGCGGGGGGGCCAAGTACGCAGTATTTT	CASSLATLSLAGGPSTQYF